This TCR beta chain is from a study of T cell repertoires in cytomegalovirus infection. The overall study: Indications of both CMV infection and matching HLA type were provided by public TCR beta signatures. Study outcomes and limitations: Of the TCR beta families, the public ones yielded a cumulative frequency that identified carriers of CMV plus the relevant HLA. In two of eight donors, the top clonotype was HLA-C-restricted CMV-specific.

This clonotype occurred a few times. Its matching antigen is unknown. Using its own MiXCR run on the reads, TCRdb lists one record per CDR3 protein. The sample lists about 260,000 distinct CDR3 sequences; about an eighth were seen once. The V gene end was trimmed by 5 bases and the J gene end by 2 bases; junction bases not matched to a gene: 12. The CDR3 spans 15 residues. Germline assignment: CDR1 DFQATT and CDR2 SNEGSKA (reference sequence). Sequencing was done on a sample of PBMCs. The sequence came from a human donor in good health (CMV status not recorded). Some clones in this sample may be carry-over from other donors' samples. The rearrangement joins TRBV20-1 to TRBJ2-7; 7 bases align to TRBD2. For the CDR3, the DNA is TGCAGTGCTTCAGAGAGCCTAGCGGCGGCCTACGAGCAGTACTTC. Protein product: CSASESLAAAYEQYF.